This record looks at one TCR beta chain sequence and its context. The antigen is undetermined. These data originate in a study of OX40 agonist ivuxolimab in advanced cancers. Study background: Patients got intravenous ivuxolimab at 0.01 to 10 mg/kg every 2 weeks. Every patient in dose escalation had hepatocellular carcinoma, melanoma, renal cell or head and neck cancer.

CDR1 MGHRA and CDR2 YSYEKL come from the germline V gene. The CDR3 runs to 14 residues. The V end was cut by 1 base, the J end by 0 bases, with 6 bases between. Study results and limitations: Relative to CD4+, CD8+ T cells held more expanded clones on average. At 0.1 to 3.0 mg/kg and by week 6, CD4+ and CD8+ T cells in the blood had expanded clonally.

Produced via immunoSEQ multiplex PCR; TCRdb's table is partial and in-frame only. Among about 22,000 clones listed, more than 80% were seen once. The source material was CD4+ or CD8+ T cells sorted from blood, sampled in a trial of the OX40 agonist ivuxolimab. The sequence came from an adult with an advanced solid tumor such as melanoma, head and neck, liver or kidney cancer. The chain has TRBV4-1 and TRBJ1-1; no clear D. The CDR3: CASSQGALNTEAFF. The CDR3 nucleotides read TGCGCCAGCAGCCAAGGGGCTCTGAACACTGAAGCTTTCTTT.